This record looks at one T cell receptor beta chain sequence and its context. This clone was seen just once. The antigen this receptor binds is unknown. Base-call qualities are not available, and no considerably larger clone is one nucleotide away. The data were obtained in a study of blood T cell repertoires in COVID-19 (dated by TCRdb to between 2020 and 2021). Looking at the study overall: The collaborator samples originated in the United States, Italy and Spain and spanned the acute and convalescent phases of COVID-19. Where available, HLA class I and class II types were obtained from metadata supplied by the sample provider rather than from assay-based typing. A freely available public database, intended as a resource for researchers studying the immune response to SARS-CoV-2, is where the repertoires were released. Deeply sampled blood TCRbeta repertoires from subjects exposed to, actively infected with, or recovered from COVID-19 were included in the dataset. Samples came from the ongoing ImmuneRACE study (first 160 participants) plus 1,254 subjects from 6 global collaborators. Nearly every sample came with metadata listing a de-identified subject ID, COVID-19 status, age in years and sex. The material from the prospective study consisted of cDNA or gDNA derived from T cells, B-cell-depleted T cells, or PBMCs. The research as a whole found: The quantity of clinical and demographic metadata differed by source and by participant and was supplied without curation.

In the prospective study, participants were about 18 to 95 years old, resided in 20 to 30 geographic areas of the United States, and were enrolled through a virtual design. Cohort assignment in the prospective study relied on participant-reported clinical history from a screening survey and a study questionnaire. Recovered participants in ImmuneRACE Cohort 3 were defined by two consecutive negative NP/OP PCR tests, clearance by a healthcare professional, or resolution of symptoms. In the prospective study, whole blood, serum and a nasopharyngeal or oropharyngeal swab were collected from each participant by mobile phlebotomists. Additional blood draws and questionnaires over an approximately 2-month period could optionally be provided by prospective study participants. Before DNA extraction, blood samples from the prospective study were shipped at room temperature or frozen. TCRbeta CDR3 regions were amplified from genomic DNA by means of the immunoSEQ Assay, a bias-controlled multiplex PCR. On the study's bioinformatics: The number of nucleated cells in each sample was estimated by amplification of reference gene primers within the assay. To quantify the absolute abundance of each unique TCRbeta CDR3 rearrangement, sequence reads were collapsed and filtered. For each sample, productive Simpson clonality was calculated as the square root of Simpson's diversity index across productive rearrangements. The table comes from immuneACCESS by way of TCRdb, which keeps in-frame sequences with V and J called. Part of the clones is missing from these tables; in studies checked, under half for an unresolved V gene and the rest for unknown reasons. The D gene and trimming were derived from the DNA, and the V and J assignments and clone size from that table. In all, the sample holds about 170,000 clones, and 83% of those were seen once. The ten largest account for nearly 4.5% of the sample.

Via the germline V gene, CDR1 is SGHRS and CDR2 YFSETQ. Including the terminal cysteine and valine, the CDR3 comprises 16 residues. The CDR3 DNA has 48 bases and is translated from base 1. Unmatched junction bases come to 14, with V trimmed by 4 bases and J by 5 bases. This chain joins TRBV5-1 to TRBJ2-7, and 8 junction bases match TRBD1. This receptor was obtained from a woman in her forties or fifties who had recovered from COVID-19. The sample taken for sequencing was PBMCs or T cells enriched from blood (not recorded which). The CDR3 has the sequence CASSPGGDRPWDEQYV. The nucleotide sequence is TGCGCCAGCAGCCCAGGGGGCGACCGTCCATGGGACGAGCAGTACGTC.